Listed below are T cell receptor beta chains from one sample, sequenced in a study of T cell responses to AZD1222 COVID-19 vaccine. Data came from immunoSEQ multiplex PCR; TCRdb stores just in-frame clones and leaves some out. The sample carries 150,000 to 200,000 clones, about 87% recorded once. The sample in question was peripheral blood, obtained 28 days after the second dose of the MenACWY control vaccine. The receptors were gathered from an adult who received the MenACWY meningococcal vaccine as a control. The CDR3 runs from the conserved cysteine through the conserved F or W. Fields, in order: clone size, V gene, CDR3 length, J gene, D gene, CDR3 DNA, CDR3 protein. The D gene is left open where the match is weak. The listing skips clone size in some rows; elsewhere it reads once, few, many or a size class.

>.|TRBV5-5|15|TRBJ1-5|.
TGTGCCAGCAGCTTGGCGGGGCCCCTAAATCAGCCCCAGCATTTT
CASSLAGPLNQPQHF
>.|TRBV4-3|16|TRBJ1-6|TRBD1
TGCGCCAGCAGCCGAGCCAGGGGACAGGCAAATTCACCCCTCCACTTT
CASSRARGQANSPLHF
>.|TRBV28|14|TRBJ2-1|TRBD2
TGTGCCAGCAGTCCGGGAGGGCCAGGCAATGAGCAGTTCTTC
CASSPGGPGNEQFF
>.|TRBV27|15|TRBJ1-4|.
TGTGCCAGCAGTTCGGGGACAATGGGAAGGGAAAAACTGTTTTTT
CASSSGTMGREKLFF
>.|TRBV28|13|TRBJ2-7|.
TGTGCCAGCAGTTTACGCGGACCCTACGAGCAGTACTTC
CASSLRGPYEQYF
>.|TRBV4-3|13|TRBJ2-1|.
TGCGCCAGCAGCCAAGCGCGTGAAGGTCAGCAGTTCTTC
CASSQAREGQQFF
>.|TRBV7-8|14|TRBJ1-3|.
TGTGCCAGCAGCCGAGTCGGTCCTGGAAACACCATATATTTT
CASSRVGPGNTIYF
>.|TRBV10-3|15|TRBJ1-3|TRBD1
TGTGCCATCAGTGAAGACAGGGGGACTGGAAACACCATATATTTT
CAISEDRGTGNTIYF
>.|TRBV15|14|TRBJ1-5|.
TGTGCCACCAGCAGAGGGGAGGGTAATCAGCCCCAGCATTTT
CATSRGEGNQPQHF
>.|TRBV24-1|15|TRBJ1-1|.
TGTGCCACCAGTGATGGGGCGGATATGAACACTGAAGCTTTCTTT
CATSDGADMNTEAFF
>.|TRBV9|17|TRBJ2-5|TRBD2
TGTGCCAGCAGCGCTCCCCGCCCGGGGGGAATTGGAGAGACCCAGTACTTC
CASSAPRPGGIGETQYF
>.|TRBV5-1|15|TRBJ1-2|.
TGCGCCAGCAGCTTAGGTCCAACTCTAAACTATGGCTACACCTTC
CASSLGPTLNYGYTF
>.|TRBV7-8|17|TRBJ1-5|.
TGTGCCAGCAGCTTTCTAAGGGGCCCTTATAGCAATCAGCCCCAGCATTTT
CASSFLRGPYSNQPQHF
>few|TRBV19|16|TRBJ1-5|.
TGTGCCAGTACCGATACTGGGCAGGGCACTAATCAGCCCCAGCATTTT
CASTDTGQGTNQPQHF
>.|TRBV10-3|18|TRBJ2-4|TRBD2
TGTGCCATCAGTGAGGGGGAAGCGGGAGATGTAGCCAAAAACATTCAGTACTTC
CAISEGEAGDVAKNIQYF
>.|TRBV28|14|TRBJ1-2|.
TGTGCCAGCAGGAGCTCCGGGACCGATTATGGCTACACCTTC
CASRSSGTDYGYTF
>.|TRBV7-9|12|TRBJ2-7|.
TGTGCCAGCAGCGCGGGGCCCATCGAGCAGTACTTC
CASSAGPIEQYF
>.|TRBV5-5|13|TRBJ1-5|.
TGTGCCAGCAGCTTTCAAGGGGATCAGCCCCAGCATTTT
CASSFQGDQPQHF
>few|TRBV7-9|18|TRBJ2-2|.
TGTGCCAGCAGCCCCTACTCTTCAGGGGTTCTGAACACCGGGGAGCTGTTTTTT
CASSPYSSGVLNTGELFF
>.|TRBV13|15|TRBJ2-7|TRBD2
TGTGCCAGCAGCTTAGAACGGGAGGGCTCCTACGAGCAGTACTTC
CASSLEREGSYEQYF
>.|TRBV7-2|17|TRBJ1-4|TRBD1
TGTGCCAGCAGCTTAGAGGGTTGGGACAGGCGGGGTGAAAAACTGTTTTTT
CASSLEGWDRRGEKLFF
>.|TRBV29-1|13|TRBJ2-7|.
TGCAGCGTGCTAGGGACCCTGAACGACGAGCAGTACTTC
CSVLGTLNDEQYF
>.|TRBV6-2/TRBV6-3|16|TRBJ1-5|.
TGTGCCAGCAGTTATGGGACCTTGGGGGTGAAGCAGCCCCAGCATTTT
CASSYGTLGVKQPQHF